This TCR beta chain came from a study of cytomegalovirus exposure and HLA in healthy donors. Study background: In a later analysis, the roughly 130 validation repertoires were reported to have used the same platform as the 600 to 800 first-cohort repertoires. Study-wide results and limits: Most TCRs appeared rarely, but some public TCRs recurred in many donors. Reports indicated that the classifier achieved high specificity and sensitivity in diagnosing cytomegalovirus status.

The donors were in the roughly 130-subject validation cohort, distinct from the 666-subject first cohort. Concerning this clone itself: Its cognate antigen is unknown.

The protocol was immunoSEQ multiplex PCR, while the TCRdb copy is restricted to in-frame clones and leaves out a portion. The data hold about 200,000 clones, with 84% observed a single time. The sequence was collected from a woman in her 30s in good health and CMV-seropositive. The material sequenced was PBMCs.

CDR3 residues: CAWAPYNEQFF. The DNA of the CDR3 is TGTGCCTGGGCGCCCTACAATGAGCAGTTCTTC. The chain uses TRBV30 and TRBJ2-1; no reliable D call. Germline loops: CDR1 GTSNPN, CDR2 SVGIG (reference sequence). This CDR3 comprises 11 residues. The V gene lost 5 bases and the J gene lost 2 bases, with 4 bases spanning the gap.